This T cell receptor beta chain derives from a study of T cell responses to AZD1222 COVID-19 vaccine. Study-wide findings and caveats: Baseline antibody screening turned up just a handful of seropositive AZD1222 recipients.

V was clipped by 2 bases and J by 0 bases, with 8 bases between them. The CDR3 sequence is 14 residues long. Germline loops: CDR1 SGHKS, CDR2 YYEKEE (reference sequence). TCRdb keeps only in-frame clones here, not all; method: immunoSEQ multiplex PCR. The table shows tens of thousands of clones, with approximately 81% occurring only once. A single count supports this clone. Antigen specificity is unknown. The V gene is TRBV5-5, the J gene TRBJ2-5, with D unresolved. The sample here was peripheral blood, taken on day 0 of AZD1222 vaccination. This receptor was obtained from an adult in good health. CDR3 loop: CASSFFSDQETQYF. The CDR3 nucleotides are TGTGCCAGCAGCTTTTTTTCGGACCAAGAGACCCAGTACTTC.